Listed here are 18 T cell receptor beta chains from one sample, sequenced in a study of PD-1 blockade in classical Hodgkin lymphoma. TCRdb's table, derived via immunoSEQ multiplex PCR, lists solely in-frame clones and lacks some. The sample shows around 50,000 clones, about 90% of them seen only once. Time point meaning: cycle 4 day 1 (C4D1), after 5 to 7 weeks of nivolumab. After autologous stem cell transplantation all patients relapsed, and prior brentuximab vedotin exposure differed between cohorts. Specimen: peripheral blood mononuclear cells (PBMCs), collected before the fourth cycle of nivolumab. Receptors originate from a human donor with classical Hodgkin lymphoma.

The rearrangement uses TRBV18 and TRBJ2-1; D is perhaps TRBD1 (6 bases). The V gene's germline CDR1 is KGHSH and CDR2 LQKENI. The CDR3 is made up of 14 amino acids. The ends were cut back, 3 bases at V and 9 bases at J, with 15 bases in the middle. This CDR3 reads CASSPVGVGGEQFF. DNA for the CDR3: TGTGCCAGCTCACCCGTGGGAGTAGGGGGTGAGCAGTTCTTC.

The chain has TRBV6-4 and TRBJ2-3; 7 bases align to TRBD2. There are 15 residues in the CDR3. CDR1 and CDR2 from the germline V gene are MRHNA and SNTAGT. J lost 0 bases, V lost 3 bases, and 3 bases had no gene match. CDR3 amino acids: CASSDISGSTDTQYF. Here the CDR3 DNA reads TGTGCCAGCAGTGATATTAGCGGGAGCACAGATACGCAGTATTTT.

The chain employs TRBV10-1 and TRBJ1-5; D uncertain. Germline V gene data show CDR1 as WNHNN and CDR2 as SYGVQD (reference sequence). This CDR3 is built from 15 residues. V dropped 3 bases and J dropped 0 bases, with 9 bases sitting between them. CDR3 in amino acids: CASSETGYSNQPQHF. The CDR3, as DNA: TGCGCCAGCAGTGAAACGGGATATAGCAATCAGCCCCAGCATTTT.

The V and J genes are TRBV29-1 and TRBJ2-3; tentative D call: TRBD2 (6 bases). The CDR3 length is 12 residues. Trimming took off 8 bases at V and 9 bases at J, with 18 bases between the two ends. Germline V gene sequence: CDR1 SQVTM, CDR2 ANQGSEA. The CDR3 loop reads CSPALTEGTQYF. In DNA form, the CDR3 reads TGCAGCCCAGCCTTGACGGAGGGAACGCAGTATTTT.

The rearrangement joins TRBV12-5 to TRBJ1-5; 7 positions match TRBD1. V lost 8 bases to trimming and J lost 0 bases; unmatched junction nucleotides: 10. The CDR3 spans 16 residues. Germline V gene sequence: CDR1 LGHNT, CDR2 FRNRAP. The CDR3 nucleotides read TGTGCTAGTTCTAGACCTGGGACAGTTAGCAATCAGCCCCAGCATTTT. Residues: CASSRPGTVSNQPQHF.

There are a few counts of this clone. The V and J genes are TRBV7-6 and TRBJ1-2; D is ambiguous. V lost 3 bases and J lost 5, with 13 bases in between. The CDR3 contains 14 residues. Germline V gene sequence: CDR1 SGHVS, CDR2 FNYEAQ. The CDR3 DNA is TGTGCCAGCAGCTTTGGGGAGACCGGTTATGGCTACACCTTC. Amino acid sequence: CASSFGETGYGYTF.

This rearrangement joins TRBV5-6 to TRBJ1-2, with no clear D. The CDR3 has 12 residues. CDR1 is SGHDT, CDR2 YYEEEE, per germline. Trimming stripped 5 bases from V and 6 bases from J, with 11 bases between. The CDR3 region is CASRILTNGYTF. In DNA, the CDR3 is TGTGCCAGCAGAATCTTAACCAATGGCTACACCTTC.

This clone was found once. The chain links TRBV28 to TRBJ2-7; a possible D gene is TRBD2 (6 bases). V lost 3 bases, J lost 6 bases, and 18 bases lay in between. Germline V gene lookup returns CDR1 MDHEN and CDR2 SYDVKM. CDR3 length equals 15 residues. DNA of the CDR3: TGTGCCAGCAGTTTTTCGGACTTGCTGGGGGGCGAGCAGTACTTC. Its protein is CASSFSDLLGGEQYF.

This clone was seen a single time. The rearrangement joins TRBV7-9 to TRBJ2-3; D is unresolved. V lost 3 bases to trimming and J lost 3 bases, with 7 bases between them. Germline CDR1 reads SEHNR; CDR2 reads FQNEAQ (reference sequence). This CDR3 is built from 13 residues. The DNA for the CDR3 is TGTGCCAGCAGCTTTATCGGGACAGATACGCAGTATTTT. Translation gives CASSFIGTDTQYF.

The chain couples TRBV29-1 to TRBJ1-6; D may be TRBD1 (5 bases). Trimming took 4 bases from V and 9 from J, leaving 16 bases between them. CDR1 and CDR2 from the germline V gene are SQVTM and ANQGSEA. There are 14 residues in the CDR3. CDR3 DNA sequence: TGCAGCGTTGCCGGGGAAGGGGATAGTTCACCCCTCCACTTT. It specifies CSVAGEGDSSPLHF.

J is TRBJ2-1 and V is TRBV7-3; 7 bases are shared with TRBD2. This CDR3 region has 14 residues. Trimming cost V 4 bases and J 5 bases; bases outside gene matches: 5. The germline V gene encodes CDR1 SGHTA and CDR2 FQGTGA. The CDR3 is CASSWASGNNEQFF. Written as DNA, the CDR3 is TGTGCCAGCAGCTGGGCCAGCGGGAACAATGAGCAGTTCTTC.

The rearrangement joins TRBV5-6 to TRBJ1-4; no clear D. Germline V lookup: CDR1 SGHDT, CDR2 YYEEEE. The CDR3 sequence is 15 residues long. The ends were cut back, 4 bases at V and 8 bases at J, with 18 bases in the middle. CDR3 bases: TGTGCCAGCAGCCGCGAGAGGTGGGCTGGGGAAAAACTGTTTTTT. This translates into CASSRERWAGEKLFF.

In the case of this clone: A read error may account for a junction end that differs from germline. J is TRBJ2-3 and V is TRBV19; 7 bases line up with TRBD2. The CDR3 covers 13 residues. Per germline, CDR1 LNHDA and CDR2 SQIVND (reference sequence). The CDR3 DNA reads TGTGCCAGTAGAATAGATCTTGCGGGGGCGCAGTATTTT. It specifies CASRIDLAGAQYF.

The CDR3, as DNA: TGTGCCTGGAGCGGACAGATCAATCAGCCCCAGCATTTT. Translated: CAWSGQINQPQHF. V and J are TRBV30 and TRBJ1-5; D is possibly TRBD1 (6 bases). Germline CDR1 reads GTSNPN; CDR2 reads SVGIG (reference sequence). The V end was cut by 3 bases, the J end by 3 bases, with 9 bases between. This CDR3 has 13 amino acids.

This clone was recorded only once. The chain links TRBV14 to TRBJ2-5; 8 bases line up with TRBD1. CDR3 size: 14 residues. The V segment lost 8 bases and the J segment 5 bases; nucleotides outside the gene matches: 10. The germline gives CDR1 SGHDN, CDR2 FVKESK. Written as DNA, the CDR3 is TGTGCCAGCCGACCCCAGGGGGCAGGGGAGACCCAGTACTTC. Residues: CASRPQGAGETQYF.

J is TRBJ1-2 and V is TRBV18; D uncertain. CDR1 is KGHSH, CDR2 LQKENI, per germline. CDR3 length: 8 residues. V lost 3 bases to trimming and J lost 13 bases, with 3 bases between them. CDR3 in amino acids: CASSPGTF. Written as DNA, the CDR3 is TGTGCCAGCTCACCGGGCACCTTC.

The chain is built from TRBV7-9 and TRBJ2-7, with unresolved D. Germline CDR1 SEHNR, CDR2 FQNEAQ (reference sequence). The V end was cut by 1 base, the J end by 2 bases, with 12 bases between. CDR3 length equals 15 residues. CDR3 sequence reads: CASSLGVSGPYEQYF. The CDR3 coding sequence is TGTGCCAGCAGCTTAGGCGTTTCGGGTCCCTACGAGCAGTACTTC.

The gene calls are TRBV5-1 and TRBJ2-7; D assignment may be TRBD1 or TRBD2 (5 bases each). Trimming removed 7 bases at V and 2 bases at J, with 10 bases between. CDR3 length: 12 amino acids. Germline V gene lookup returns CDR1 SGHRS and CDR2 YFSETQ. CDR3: CASFRDPYEQYF. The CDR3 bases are TGCGCCAGCTTCCGGGACCCCTACGAGCAGTACTTC.